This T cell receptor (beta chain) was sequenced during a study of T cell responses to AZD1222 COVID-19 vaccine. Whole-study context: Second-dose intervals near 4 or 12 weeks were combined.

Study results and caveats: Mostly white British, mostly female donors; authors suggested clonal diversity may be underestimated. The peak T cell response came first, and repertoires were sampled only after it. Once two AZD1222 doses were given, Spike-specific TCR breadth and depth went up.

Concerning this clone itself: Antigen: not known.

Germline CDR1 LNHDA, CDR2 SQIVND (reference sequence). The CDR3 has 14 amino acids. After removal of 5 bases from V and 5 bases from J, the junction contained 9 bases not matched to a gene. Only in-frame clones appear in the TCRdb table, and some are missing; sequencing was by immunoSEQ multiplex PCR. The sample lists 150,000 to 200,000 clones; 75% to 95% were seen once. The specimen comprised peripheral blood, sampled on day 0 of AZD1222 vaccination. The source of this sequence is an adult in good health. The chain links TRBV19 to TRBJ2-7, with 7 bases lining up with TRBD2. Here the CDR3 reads CASSPRTSTHEQYF. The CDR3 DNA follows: TGTGCCAGTAGTCCCAGGACTAGTACCCACGAGCAGTACTTC.